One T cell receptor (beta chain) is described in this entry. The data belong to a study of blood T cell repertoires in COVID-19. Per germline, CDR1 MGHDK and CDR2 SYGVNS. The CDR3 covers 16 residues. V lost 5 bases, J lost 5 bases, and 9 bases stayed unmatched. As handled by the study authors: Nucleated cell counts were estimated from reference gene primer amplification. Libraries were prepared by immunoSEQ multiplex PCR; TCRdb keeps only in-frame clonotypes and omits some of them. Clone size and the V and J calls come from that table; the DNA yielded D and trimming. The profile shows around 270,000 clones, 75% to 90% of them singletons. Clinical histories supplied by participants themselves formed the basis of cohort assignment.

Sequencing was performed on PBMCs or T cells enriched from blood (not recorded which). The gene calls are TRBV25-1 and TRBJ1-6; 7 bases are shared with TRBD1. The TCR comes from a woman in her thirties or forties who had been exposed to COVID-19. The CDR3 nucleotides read TGTGCCAGCAGTAGAACGACAGGGTCAGATAATTCACCCCTCCACTTT. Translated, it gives CASSRTTGSDNSPLHF.